What follows are 32 T cell receptor beta chains derived from one specimen sequenced in a study of OX40 agonist ivuxolimab in advanced cancers. Generated by immunoSEQ multiplex PCR, the TCRdb table keeps only in-frame clones and is missing some. The sample lists about 93,000 clones, 85% to 95% occurring once. The sequences come from CD4+ or CD8+ T cells sorted from blood, collected in a trial of the OX40 agonist ivuxolimab. The receptors originated from an adult with an advanced solid tumor such as melanoma, head and neck, liver or kidney cancer.

The rearrangement uses TRBV11-2 and TRBJ1-4; no firm D call. The germline CDR1 and CDR2 sequences are SGHAT and FQNNGV. This CDR3 has 10 residues. V gave up 6 bases and J gave up 8 bases, with 4 bases separating them. CDR3 region: CASSGEKLFF. The CDR3 nucleotides read TGTGCCAGCAGTGGGGAAAAACTGTTTTTT.

The chain recombines TRBV5-4 with TRBJ2-7, with D possibly called TRBD1 or TRBD2 (5 bases each). Germline CDR1 and CDR2: SGHNT and YYREEE (reference sequence). The CDR3 runs to 15 residues. V lost 2 bases and J 4 bases, leaving 16 bases between the germline ends. This CDR3 reads CASSFNGAILYEQYF. DNA of the CDR3: TGTGCCAGCAGCTTCAACGGGGCGATACTTTACGAGCAGTACTTC.

The chain joins TRBV5-5 to TRBJ1-1; D is possibly TRBD1 (6 bases). Germline V gene data show CDR1 as SGHKS and CDR2 as YYEKEE (reference sequence). Trimming cost V 4 bases and J 4 bases, with 17 bases left between them. CDR3 length: 15 amino acids. The CDR3 region has the DNA TGTGCCAGCAGCCCCAAGGCAGGGGTTGGCACTGAAGCTTTCTTT. Translation: CASSPKAGVGTEAFF.

For this clone: This sample also contains other DNA sequences that code for the same CDR3. The J gene is TRBJ2-2, the V gene TRBV6-6; D remains ambiguous. Germline CDR1 is MNHNY and CDR2 is SVGAGI (reference sequence). Trimming left V 9 bases short and J 0 bases short, with 2 bases between. CDR3 length equals 11 residues. The CDR3 loop is CASTNTGELFF. CDR3 sequence (DNA): TGTGCCAGTACGAACACCGGGGAGCTGTTTTTT.

This chain joins TRBV6-1 and TRBJ2-7; the match to TRBD2 covers 9 bases. Germline V gene lookup returns CDR1 MNHNS and CDR2 SASEGT. The CDR3 length is 14 residues. V lost 6 bases and J lost 3; bases outside the gene matches: 6. In nucleotides, the CDR3 is TGTGCCAGCAGCCCTAGCGGGACTTACTACGAGCAGTACTTC. Translated, it gives CASSPSGTYYEQYF.

This chain joins TRBV6-5 and TRBJ1-2; D may be TRBD1 (6 bases). The V gene lost 2 bases and the J gene lost 4 bases, with 11 bases spanning the gap. Looked up from germline, CDR1 is MNHEY and CDR2 is SVGAGI. This CDR3 has 14 residues. CDR3: CASSYGGRGYGYTF. Written as DNA, the CDR3 is TGTGCCAGCAGTTACGGGGGGCGCGGCTATGGCTACACCTTC.

The chain has TRBV4-2 and TRBJ1-1, with D hard to call. Trimming took 0 bases from V and 6 from J, leaving 11 bases between them. The CDR3 covers 14 residues. From germline, CDR1 is LGHNA and CDR2 YNFKEQ. The CDR3 loop is CASSQEEAVAEAFF. CDR3 DNA sequence: TGTGCCAGCAGCCAAGAAGAGGCGGTGGCTGAAGCTTTCTTT.

The J gene is TRBJ2-1, the V gene TRBV4-2; D unresolved. Germline-derived CDR1 and CDR2 are LGHNA and YNFKEQ. V was shortened by 4 bases and J by 6 bases, with 10 bases between the two germline ends. There are 13 residues in the CDR3. In DNA, the CDR3 is TGTGCCAGCAGCCTTAGACCCAGCAATGAGCAGTTCTTC. Its translation is CASSLRPSNEQFF.

This clone appeared once. This rearrangement joins TRBV2 to TRBJ1-5; 7 nucleotides align to TRBD1. V lost 9 bases to trimming and J lost 3 bases; unmatched junction nucleotides: 5. The CDR3 runs 13 residues. Germline V gene sequence: CDR1 SNHLY, CDR2 FYNNEI. For the CDR3, the DNA is TGTGCCAGGGGGGGACAGTACAATCAGCCCCAGCATTTT. Translation gives CARGGQYNQPQHF. The full variable domain, completed using reference TRBV2 and TRBJ1-5, is EPEVTQTPSHQVTQMGQEVILRCVPISNHLYFYWYRQILGQKVEFLVSFYNNEISEKSEIFDDQFSVERPDGSNFTLKIRSTKLEDSAMYFCARGGQYNQPQHFGDGTRLSIL.

The chain is built from TRBV9 and TRBJ2-1; TRBD2 agrees at 10 bases. This CDR3 has 15 amino acids. Trimming at V came to 7 bases and at J to 2 bases, leaving 6 bases not matched to a gene. In germline, CDR1 is SGDLS, CDR2 YYNGEE. CDR3 residues: CASGDTSGAYNEQFF. The DNA for the CDR3 is TGTGCCAGCGGGGACACTAGCGGGGCCTACAATGAGCAGTTCTTC.

V usage is TRBV6-1 and J usage is TRBJ2-7; a weak D match, TRBD1 (6 bases). Trimming took off 4 bases at V and 3 bases at J, with 22 bases between the two ends. The CDR3 is 17 amino acids. Germline CDR1 reads MNHNS; CDR2 reads SASEGT. The CDR3 loop reads CASSVLERQGKVYEQYF. CDR3 nucleotides: TGTGCCAGCAGTGTCTTGGAGAGGCAGGGGAAGGTCTACGAGCAGTACTTC.

The chain employs TRBV7-6 and TRBJ1-2; perhaps TRBD1 as D (5 bases). V gave up 1 base and J gave up 2 bases, with 11 bases separating them. The germline gives CDR1 SGHVS, CDR2 FNYEAQ. CDR3 length equals 15 residues. In DNA form, the CDR3 reads TGTGCCAGCAGCTTAGAACCCGGGGGGAACTATGGCTACACCTTC. Translated, it gives CASSLEPGGNYGYTF.

This clone is a singleton in its sample. CDR3 residues: CASKGAGSSYEQYF. The CDR3 DNA reads TGTGCCAGCAAAGGGGCAGGGAGCTCCTACGAGCAGTACTTC. The chain joins TRBV19 to TRBJ2-7, with D perhaps TRBD1 or TRBD2 (5 bases each). Germline V gives CDR1 LNHDA, CDR2 SQIVND (reference sequence). This CDR3 has 14 amino acids. V dropped 9 bases and J dropped 0 bases, with 15 bases sitting between them.

This chain joins TRBV4-2 and TRBJ1-6; D call uncertain. The germline gives CDR1 LGHNA, CDR2 YNFKEQ. V was trimmed by 2 bases and J by 0 bases, leaving 5 bases between them. The CDR3 is made up of 15 amino acids. CDR3 sequence (DNA): TGTGCCAGCAGCCAAATTCTCTCCTATAATTCACCCCTCCACTTT. This gives the protein CASSQILSYNSPLHF.

V usage is TRBV6-5 and J usage is TRBJ2-7; D may be TRBD2 (6 bases). CDR1 and CDR2 (germline): MNHEY, SVGAGI. Trimming removed 0 bases at V and 2 bases at J, with 11 bases between. The CDR3 consists of 15 residues. The CDR3 nucleotides read TGTGCCAGCAGTTACTCTGCGGGGTCTCCCTACGAGCAGTACTTC. This codes for CASSYSAGSPYEQYF.

V usage is TRBV14 and J usage is TRBJ1-4; 8 bases are shared with TRBD1. J lost 8 bases, V lost 1 base, and 9 bases had no gene match. Germline lookup yields CDR1 SGHDN and CDR2 FVKESK. This CDR3 contains 16 residues. This CDR3 reads CASSQVMDRVGEKLFF. CDR3 in DNA: TGTGCCAGCAGCCAAGTAATGGACAGGGTGGGAGAAAAACTGTTTTTT.

The CDR3 region has the DNA TGTGCCAGCAGCCCGAGGCAGGGTTCCTACGAGCAGTACTTC. It yields the protein CASSPRQGSYEQYF. The rearrangement links TRBV5-4 to TRBJ2-7; maybe TRBD1 (5 bases). The CDR3 has 14 amino acids. Trimming left V 4 bases short and J 1 base short, with 12 bases between. CDR1 is SGHNT and CDR2 is YYREEE in the germline V gene (reference sequence).

V is TRBV5-1 and J is TRBJ1-1; 7 nucleotides align to TRBD1. The CDR3 loop spans 15 amino acids. J was trimmed by 3 bases and V by 4 bases; bases with no gene match: 9. Germline loops: CDR1 SGHRS, CDR2 YFSETQ. As DNA, the CDR3 is TGCGCCAGCAGCCCTAAGGACAGGCCGTACACTGAAGCTTTCTTT. This encodes CASSPKDRPYTEAFF. Based on the CDR3 plus reference TRBV5-1 and TRBJ1-1, the full variable domain is KAGVTQTPRYLIKTRGQQVTLSCSPISGHRSVSWYQQTPGQGLQFLFEYFSETQRNKGNFPGRFSGRQFSNSRSEMNVSTLELGDSALYLCASSPKDRPYTEAFFGQGTRLTVV.

This clone was detected only a few times. This chain uses TRBV15 with TRBJ1-5; D remains unclear. Germline CDR1 and CDR2: LNHNV and YYDKDF (reference sequence). The ends were cut back, 4 bases at V and 0 bases at J, with 10 bases in the middle. The CDR3 runs to 15 residues. CDR3 in DNA: TGTGCCACCAGCACAAGACGGAATAGCAATCAGCCCCAGCATTTT. Translated: CATSTRRNSNQPQHF.

The V gene is TRBV13, the J gene TRBJ2-1, with 9 nucleotides matching TRBD2. The CDR3 is made up of 17 amino acids. The ends lost 3 bases at V and 6 bases at J; junction bases unmatched: 12. CDR1 is PRHDT, CDR2 FYEKMQ, per germline (reference sequence). CDR3 nucleotide sequence: TGTGCCAGCAGCTTTACCCCCTGGGTGCGGGGGGGCAATGAGCAGTTCTTC. It yields the protein CASSFTPWVRGGNEQFF.

The chain carries TRBV27 and TRBJ1-2, with D unclear. Germline loops: CDR1 MNHEY, CDR2 SMNVEV (reference sequence). CDR3 length equals 16 residues. V was clipped by 6 bases and J by 0 bases, with 17 bases between them. The CDR3 DNA sequence: TGTGCCAGCAGCCTTATTGGCGGACGGACTAACTATGGCTACACCTTC. Its translation: CASSLIGGRTNYGYTF.

The gene calls are TRBV9 and TRBJ2-7, with 12 positions matching TRBD2. Germline assignment: CDR1 SGDLS and CDR2 YYNGEE. The CDR3 consists of 15 residues. J lost 2 bases, V lost 4 bases, and 4 bases had no gene match. CDR3 DNA: TGTGCCAGCAGCTTGGGACTAGCGGGCACCTACGAGCAGTACTTC. Its translation: CASSLGLAGTYEQYF.

The chain carries TRBV14 and TRBJ2-1; D might be TRBD1 or TRBD2, each matching 5 bases. The CDR3 totals 19 residues. The germline V gene encodes CDR1 SGHDN and CDR2 FVKESK. Trimming took off 0 bases at V and 3 bases at J, with 21 bases between the two ends. The CDR3 coding sequence is TGTGCCAGCAGCCAAGAAGCGAGTTGGGGGATCCGGTTCTACAATGAGCAGTTCTTC. Its translation: CASSQEASWGIRFYNEQFF.

This clone appeared a single time. The chain uses TRBV29-1 and TRBJ2-1; 7 bases are shared with TRBD1. The J segment lost 4 bases and the V segment lost 4 bases, leaving 10 bases of the junction unmatched. CDR3 size: 15 residues. Per germline, CDR1 SQVTM and CDR2 ANQGSEA. CDR3 in DNA: TGCAGCGTTGGGGGTGGGGACAGCGCATACAATGAGCAGTTCTTC. This translates into CSVGGGDSAYNEQFF.

This clone was observed once. This chain uses TRBV4-1 with TRBJ2-3, with 8 positions matching TRBD1. Per germline, CDR1 MGHRA and CDR2 YSYEKL. This CDR3 comprises 18 residues. V lost 1 base and J lost 3; bases outside the gene matches: 12. The CDR3 nucleotides read TGCGCCAGCAGCCAAGTAGGCATTGGACAGGGAAGAACAGATACGCAGTATTTT. Amino acids: CASSQVGIGQGRTDTQYF.

The chain has TRBV27 and TRBJ2-7; the D is unclear. CDR1 is MNHEY and CDR2 is SMNVEV in the germline V gene (reference sequence). Trimming cost V 0 bases and J 1 base, with 13 bases left between them. CDR3 size: 16 residues. CDR3 nucleotides: TGTGCCAGCAGTTTATCGGCCAGCCAGATGTCCTACGAGCAGTACTTC. This sequence encodes CASSLSASQMSYEQYF.

The CDR3 loop reads CASGNPSKVAKAFF. CDR3 coding DNA: TGCGCCAGCGGAAATCCCTCCAAGGTCGCTAAAGCTTTCTTT. The V and J genes are TRBV10-2 and TRBJ1-1; no firm D call. Trimming took 8 bases from V and 9 from J, leaving 22 bases between them. This CDR3 comprises 14 residues. Germline CDR1 WSHSY, CDR2 SAAADI.

This chain uses TRBV27 with TRBJ2-7, with TRBD2 matching over 9 bases. The CDR3 is 14 amino acids. The junction had 2 bases not matched to a gene; V was cut back by 2 bases and J by 3 bases. Per germline, CDR1 MNHEY and CDR2 SMNVEV (reference sequence). The CDR3 DNA follows: TGTGCCAGCAGTTTAGCGGGAGGGATCTACGAGCAGTACTTC. It is translated as CASSLAGGIYEQYF.

The chain employs TRBV5-1 and TRBJ2-5; 16 nucleotides agree with TRBD2. The CDR3 runs to 17 residues. V dropped 3 bases and J dropped 8; count of bases not matched to a gene: 10. Germline V lookup: CDR1 SGHRS, CDR2 YFSETQ. The chain's CDR3 is CASSSRGTSGGDLTQYF. The CDR3 nucleotides read TGCGCCAGCAGCTCCCGAGGGACTAGCGGGGGGGATCTAACCCAGTACTTC.

The J gene is TRBJ2-2, the V gene TRBV9, with D possibly TRBD1 on 6 matching bases. Looked up from germline, CDR1 is SGDLS and CDR2 is YYNGEE. The CDR3 consists of 12 residues. Trimming took 4 bases from V and 9 from J, leaving 10 bases between them. CDR3 coding DNA: TGTGCCAGCAGCCCTGGGGGCCGGGAGCTGTTTTTT. This sequence encodes CASSPGGRELFF.

This clone was detected once. The chain carries TRBV7-8 and TRBJ2-7; D might be TRBD2 (5 bases). From germline, CDR1 is SGHVS and CDR2 FQNEAQ. The length of the CDR3 is 14 residues. The V and J ends lost 0 bases and 2 bases respectively, with 8 bases between them. CDR3 protein: CASSLAGLPYEQYF. In nucleotides, the CDR3 is TGTGCCAGCAGCTTAGCCGGACTCCCCTACGAGCAGTACTTC.

In its sample, this clone was seen once. This chain uses TRBV27 with TRBJ1-1, with 7 bases lining up with TRBD1. Per germline, CDR1 MNHEY and CDR2 SMNVEV (reference sequence). Losses at the gene ends were 3 bases for V and 5 bases for J; bases not matched to a gene: 6. The CDR3 consists of 14 residues. DNA of the CDR3: TGTGCCAGCAGTTTCAGAGGGGGCGCGACTGAAGCTTTCTTT. It specifies CASSFRGGATEAFF.